This TCR beta chain was captured by sequencing in a study of shared clonotypes between healthy human individuals. Positively selected for CCR7, the CD45RO-negative cells used as naive CD8 cells excluded terminally differentiated effector memory CD45RA+ cells. The method was immunoSEQ multiplex PCR; TCRdb's version includes in-frame clones alone and lacks a portion of them. The data contain around 2.1 million clones, about 93% of them singletons. The sample taken for sequencing was naive CD8+ T cells from PBMCs. The sequence was obtained from a man between 18 and 35 years old in good health. Some clones in this sample may be carry-over from other donors' samples.

The CDR3 DNA reads TGTGCCAGCAGTGGGACAGACGGGTCCTACGAGCAGTACTTC. It codes for CASSGTDGSYEQYF. The rearrangement joins TRBV2 to TRBJ2-7; TRBD1 might be the D (6 bases). Trimming cost V 4 bases and J 1 base, with 11 bases left between them. CDR3 size: 14 residues. CDR1 is SNHLY and CDR2 is FYNNEI in the germline V gene.